This TCR beta chain was identified in a study of T cell responses to AZD1222 COVID-19 vaccine. Trimming took 3 bases from V and 6 from J; bases not matched to a gene: 4. Germline values: CDR1 MGHDK, CDR2 SYGVNS. The CDR3 has 13 amino acids. Repertoires were generated with immunoSEQ multiplex PCR, while TCRdb's copy carries only in-frame clones and drops some. Of roughly 120,000 clones listed, over 75% are singletons. The sequence was collected from an adult in good health. Sequencing used peripheral blood, obtained on day 0 of AZD1222 vaccination. The chain links TRBV25-1 to TRBJ2-5, with TRBD2 matching over 7 bases. CDR3 in amino acids: CASSDGLEQTQYF. The CDR3 bases are TGTGCCAGCAGTGACGGACTAGAACAGACCCAGTACTTC.